This T cell receptor beta chain came from a study of CD8+CD57+ T cells in acquired aplastic anemia. By flow cytometry, patients selected for sequencing had shown an expansion of CD8+CD57+ cells. This clonotype was observed many times. Profiles of TCR beta VDJ and CDR3 were generated from a genomic DNA template. TCRdb re-called the reads through MiXCR, storing one row per CDR3 protein. The table includes 120,000 or so distinct CDR3 sequences, almost 40% detected once. V lost 5 bases and J lost 8, with 9 bases in between. The CDR3 has 11 amino acids. CDR1 SGHTA and CDR2 FQGNSA come from the germline V gene.

This receptor was taken from a human donor with aplastic anemia. The chain employs TRBV7-2 and TRBJ1-1; tentative D call: TRBD1 (6 bases). The specimen was sorted CD4+, CD8+, or CD8+CD57+ T cells (not recorded which) from PBMCs. The CDR3 reads CASSHREEAFF. The CDR3 nucleotides are TGTGCCAGCAGCCACAGGGAAGAAGCTTTCTTT.